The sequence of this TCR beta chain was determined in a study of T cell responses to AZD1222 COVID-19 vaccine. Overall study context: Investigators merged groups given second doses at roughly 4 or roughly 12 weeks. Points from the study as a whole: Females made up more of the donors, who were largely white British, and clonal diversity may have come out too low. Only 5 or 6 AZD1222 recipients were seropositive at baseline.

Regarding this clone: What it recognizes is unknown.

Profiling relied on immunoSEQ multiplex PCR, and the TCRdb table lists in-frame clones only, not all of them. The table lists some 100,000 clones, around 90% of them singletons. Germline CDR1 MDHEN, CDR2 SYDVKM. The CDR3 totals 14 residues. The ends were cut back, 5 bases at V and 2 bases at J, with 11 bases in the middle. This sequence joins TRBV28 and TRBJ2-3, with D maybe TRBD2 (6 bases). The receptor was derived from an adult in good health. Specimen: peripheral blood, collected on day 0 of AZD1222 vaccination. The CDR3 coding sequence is TGTGCCAGCAGTACCGGAGGGGCCACAGATACGCAGTATTTT. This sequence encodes CASSTGGATDTQYF.